One and the same sample provided the 8 T cell receptor beta chains below, sequenced in a study of Ad26.COV2.S vaccination and SARS-CoV-2 variants. Profiling relied on immunoSEQ multiplex PCR, and the TCRdb table lists in-frame clones only, not all of them. The sample has approximately 90,000 clones, approximately 77% seen once. Here the sequenced sample was peripheral blood, taken after recovery from COVID-19. Receptors originate from a human donor who had recovered from COVID-19.

V usage is TRBV7-3 and J usage is TRBJ2-1, with a tentative D call TRBD1 (5 bases). Looked up from germline, CDR1 is SGHTA and CDR2 is FQGTGA. The length of the CDR3 is 15 residues. Trimming took 5 bases from V and 4 from J, leaving 15 bases between them. CDR3 nucleotides: TGTGCCAGCAGCGCAGGGAACACGGCGTACAATGAGCAGTTCTTC. The encoded protein is CASSAGNTAYNEQFF.

This clone has only a few counts. The V gene is TRBV27, the J gene TRBJ1-5; D not resolved. Trimming took 0 bases from V and 3 from J, leaving 6 bases between them. Germline CDR1 and CDR2: MNHEY and SMNVEV (reference sequence). The length of the CDR3 is 14 residues. DNA of the CDR3: TGTGCCAGCAGTTTATCGGCGCTCAATCAGCCCCAGCATTTT. This encodes CASSLSALNQPQHF.

The J gene is TRBJ1-5, the V gene TRBV3-1 (or the pseudogene TRBV3-2); the D gene is possibly TRBD1 (5 bases). Looked up from germline, CDR1 is LGHDT and CDR2 is YNNKEL (reference sequence). The CDR3 has 14 amino acids. With 1 base removed from V and 5 bases from J, the gap between germline ends came to 9 bases. The CDR3 DNA sequence: TGTGCCAGCAGCCAAGCGGCAGGGCATCAGCCCCAGCATTTT. This encodes CASSQAAGHQPQHF.

DNA for the CDR3: TGTGCCAGCAGTTTGCAGCAGGGGATCTATGGCTACACCTTC. Its translation is CASSLQQGIYGYTF. The V call is TRBV28, the J call TRBJ1-2, with a possible D match to TRBD1 (6 bases). The CDR3 contains 14 residues. The germline V gene has CDR1 MDHEN and CDR2 SYDVKM. V lost 3 bases to trimming and J lost 4 bases, with 12 bases between them.

The V and J genes are TRBV6-5 and TRBJ1-2, with D perhaps matching TRBD1 (5 bases). This CDR3 region has 14 residues. V gave up 2 bases and J gave up 9 bases, with 16 bases separating them. The germline V gene encodes CDR1 MNHEY and CDR2 SVGAGI. CDR3 protein: CASSYGQEGESYTF. CDR3 DNA: TGTGCCAGCAGTTACGGGCAGGAAGGGGAGAGCTACACCTTC.

The gene calls are TRBV28 and TRBJ2-1; D gene unclear. V was pared by 4 bases and J by 6 bases, with 7 bases between. Looked up from germline, CDR1 is MDHEN and CDR2 is SYDVKM. There are 12 residues in the CDR3. The CDR3 region is CASSYLANEQFF. DNA for the CDR3: TGTGCCAGCAGTTACTTGGCCAATGAGCAGTTCTTC.

The V gene is TRBV25-1, the J gene TRBJ1-2; 11 nucleotides line up with TRBD1. The V gene end was trimmed by 3 bases and the J gene end by 4 bases; junction bases not matched to a gene: 4. The germline CDR1 and CDR2 sequences are MGHDK and SYGVNS. This CDR3 is 15 amino acids long. The DNA for the CDR3 is TGTGCCAGCAGTGACCCCGGGACAGGGGGCTATGGCTACACCTTC. Translation: CASSDPGTGGYGYTF.

Only one count was recorded for this clone. The chain has TRBV11-3 and TRBJ2-1, with 12 nucleotides matching TRBD2. From germline, CDR1 is SGHNT and CDR2 YENEEA. CDR3 size: 15 residues. Trimming cost V 5 bases and J 8 bases; bases outside gene matches: 7. The CDR3: CASSQTSGRGDEQFF. CDR3 sequence (DNA): TGTGCCAGCAGCCAGACTAGCGGGAGAGGCGATGAGCAGTTCTTC.